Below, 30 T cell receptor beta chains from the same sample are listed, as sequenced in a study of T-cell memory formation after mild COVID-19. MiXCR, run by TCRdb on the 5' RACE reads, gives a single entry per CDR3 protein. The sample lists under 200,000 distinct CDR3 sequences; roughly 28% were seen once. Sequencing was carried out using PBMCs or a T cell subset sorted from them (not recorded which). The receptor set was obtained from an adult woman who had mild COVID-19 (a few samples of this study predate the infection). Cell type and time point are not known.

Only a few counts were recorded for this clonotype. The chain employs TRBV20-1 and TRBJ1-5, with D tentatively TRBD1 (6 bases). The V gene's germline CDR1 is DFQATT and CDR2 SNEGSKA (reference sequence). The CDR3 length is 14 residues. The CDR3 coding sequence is TGCAGCGCCAACAGGGCCAAGGCGGGTCAGCCCCAGCATTTT. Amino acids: CSANRAKAGQPQHF.

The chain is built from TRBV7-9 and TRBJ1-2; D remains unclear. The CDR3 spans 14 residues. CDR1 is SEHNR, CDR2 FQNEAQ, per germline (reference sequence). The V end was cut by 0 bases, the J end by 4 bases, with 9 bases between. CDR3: CASSLAASIYGYTF. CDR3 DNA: TGTGCCAGCAGCTTAGCGGCCAGCATCTATGGCTACACCTTC.

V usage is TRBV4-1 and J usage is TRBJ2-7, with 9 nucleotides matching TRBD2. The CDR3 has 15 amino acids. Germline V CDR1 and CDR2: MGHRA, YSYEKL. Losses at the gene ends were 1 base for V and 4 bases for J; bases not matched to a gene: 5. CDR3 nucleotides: TGCGCCAGCAGCCAAGCGACTAGCGGTCCTTACGAGCAGTACTTC. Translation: CASSQATSGPYEQYF.

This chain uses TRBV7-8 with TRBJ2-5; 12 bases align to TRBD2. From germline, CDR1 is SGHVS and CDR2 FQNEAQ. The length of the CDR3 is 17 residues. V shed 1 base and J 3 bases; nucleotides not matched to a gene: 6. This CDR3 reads CASSLGGLAGPKETQYF. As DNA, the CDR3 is TGTGCCAGCAGCTTAGGTGGACTAGCGGGACCGAAAGAGACCCAGTACTTC.

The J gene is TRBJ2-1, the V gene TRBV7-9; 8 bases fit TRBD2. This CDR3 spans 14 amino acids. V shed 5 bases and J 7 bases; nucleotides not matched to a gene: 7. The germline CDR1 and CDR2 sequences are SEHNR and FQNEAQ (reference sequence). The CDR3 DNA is TGTGCCAGCAGCCCCGGGGGGGGGAGGAATGAGCAGTTCTTC. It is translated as CASSPGGGRNEQFF.

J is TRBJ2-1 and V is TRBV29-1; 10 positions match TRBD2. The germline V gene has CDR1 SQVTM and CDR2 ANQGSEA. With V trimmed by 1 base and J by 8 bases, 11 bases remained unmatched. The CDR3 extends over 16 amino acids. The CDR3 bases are TGCAGCGTTGAAGGTAGCGGGGGGCCGGTTAGGGATGAGCAGTTCTTC. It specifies CSVEGSGGPVRDEQFF.

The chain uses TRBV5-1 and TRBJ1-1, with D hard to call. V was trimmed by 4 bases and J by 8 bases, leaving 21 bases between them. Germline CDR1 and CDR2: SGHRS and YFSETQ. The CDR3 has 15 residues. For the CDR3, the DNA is TGCGCCAGCAGCCGCCTCTCCTACTCGACGGAAGAAGCTTTCTTT. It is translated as CASSRLSYSTEEAFF.

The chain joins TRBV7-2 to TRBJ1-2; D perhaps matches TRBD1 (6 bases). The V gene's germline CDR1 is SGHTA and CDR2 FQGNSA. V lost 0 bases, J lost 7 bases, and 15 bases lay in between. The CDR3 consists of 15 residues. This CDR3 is CASSLASGAASGYTF. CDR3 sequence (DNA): TGTGCCAGCAGCTTAGCGTCGGGGGCGGCTAGTGGCTACACCTTC.

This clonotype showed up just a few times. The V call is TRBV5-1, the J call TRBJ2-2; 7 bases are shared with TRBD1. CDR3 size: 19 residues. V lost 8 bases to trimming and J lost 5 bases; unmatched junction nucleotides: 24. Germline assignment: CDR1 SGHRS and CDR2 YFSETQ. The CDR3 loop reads CASLDVSGTAPSRTGELFF. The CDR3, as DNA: TGCGCCAGTCTAGACGTATCCGGGACAGCCCCCTCCAGAACCGGGGAGCTGTTTTTT.

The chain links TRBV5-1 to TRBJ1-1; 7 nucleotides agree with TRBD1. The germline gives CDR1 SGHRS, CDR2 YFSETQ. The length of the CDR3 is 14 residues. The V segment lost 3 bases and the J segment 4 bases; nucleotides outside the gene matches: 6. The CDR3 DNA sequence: TGCGCCAGCAGCTCGCGACAGGGAGGCACTGAAGCTTTCTTT. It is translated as CASSSRQGGTEAFF.

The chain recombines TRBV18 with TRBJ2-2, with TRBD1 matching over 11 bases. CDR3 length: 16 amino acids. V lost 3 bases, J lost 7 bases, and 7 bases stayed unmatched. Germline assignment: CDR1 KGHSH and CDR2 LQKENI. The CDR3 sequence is CASSPRTGGAGGELFF. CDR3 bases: TGTGCCAGCTCACCTCGGACAGGGGGCGCCGGCGGGGAGCTGTTTTTT. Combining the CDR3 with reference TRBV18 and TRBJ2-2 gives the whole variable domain NAGVMQNPRHLVRRRGQEARLRCSPMKGHSHVYWYRQLPEEGLKFMVYLQKENIIDESGMPKERFSAEFPKEGPSILRIQQVVRGDSAAYFCASSPRTGGAGGELFFGEGSRLTVL.

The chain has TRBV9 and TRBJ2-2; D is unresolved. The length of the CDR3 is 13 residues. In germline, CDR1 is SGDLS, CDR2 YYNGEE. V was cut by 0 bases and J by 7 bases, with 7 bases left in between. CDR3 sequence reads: CASSVEFGGELFF. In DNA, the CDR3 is TGTGCCAGCAGCGTAGAGTTCGGCGGGGAGCTGTTTTTT.

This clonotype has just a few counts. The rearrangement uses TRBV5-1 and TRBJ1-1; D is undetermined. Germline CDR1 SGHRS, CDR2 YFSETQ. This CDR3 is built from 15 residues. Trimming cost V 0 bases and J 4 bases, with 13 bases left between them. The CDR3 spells CASSLGNGVPTEAFF. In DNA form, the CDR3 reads TGCGCCAGCAGCTTGGGAAATGGGGTCCCCACTGAAGCTTTCTTT.

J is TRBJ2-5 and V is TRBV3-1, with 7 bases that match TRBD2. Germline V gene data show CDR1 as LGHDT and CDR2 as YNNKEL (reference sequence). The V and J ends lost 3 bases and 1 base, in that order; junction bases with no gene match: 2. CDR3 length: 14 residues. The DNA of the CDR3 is TGTGCCAGCAGCCAGAGGACTAGCCAAGAGACCCAGTACTTC. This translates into CASSQRTSQETQYF.

The CDR3 protein is CSASDRGIYEQYF. CDR3 coding DNA: TGCAGTGCTAGTGACAGGGGAATCTACGAGCAGTACTTC. The chain combines TRBV20-1 with TRBJ2-7; 8 bases agree with TRBD1. Germline CDR1 DFQATT, CDR2 SNEGSKA (reference sequence). The CDR3 runs 13 residues. J gave up 3 bases and V 3 bases, and 4 bases lay outside the gene matches.

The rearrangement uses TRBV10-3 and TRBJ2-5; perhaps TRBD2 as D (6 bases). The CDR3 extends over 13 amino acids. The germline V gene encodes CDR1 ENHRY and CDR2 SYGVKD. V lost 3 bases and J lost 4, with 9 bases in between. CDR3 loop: CAISDGGRETQYF. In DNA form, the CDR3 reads TGTGCCATCAGTGATGGAGGGCGAGAGACCCAGTACTTC.

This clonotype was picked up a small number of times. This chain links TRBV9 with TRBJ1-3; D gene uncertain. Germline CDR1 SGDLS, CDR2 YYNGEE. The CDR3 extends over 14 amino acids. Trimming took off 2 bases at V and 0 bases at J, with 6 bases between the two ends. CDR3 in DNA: TGTGCCAGCAGCGTGGGGAGCTCTGGAAACACCATATATTTT. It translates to CASSVGSSGNTIYF.

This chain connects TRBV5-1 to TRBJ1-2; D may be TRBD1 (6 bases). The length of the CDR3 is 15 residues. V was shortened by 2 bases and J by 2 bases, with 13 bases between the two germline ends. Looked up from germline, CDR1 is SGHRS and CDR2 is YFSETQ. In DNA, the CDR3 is TGCGCCAGCAGCTTTACGGGGGCAGAGAACTATGGCTACACCTTC. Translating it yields CASSFTGAENYGYTF.

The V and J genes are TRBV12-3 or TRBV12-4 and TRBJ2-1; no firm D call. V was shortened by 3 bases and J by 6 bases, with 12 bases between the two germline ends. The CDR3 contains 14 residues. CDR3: CASSFPPMSNEQFF. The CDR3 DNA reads TGTGCCAGCAGTTTCCCTCCCATGTCCAATGAGCAGTTCTTC.

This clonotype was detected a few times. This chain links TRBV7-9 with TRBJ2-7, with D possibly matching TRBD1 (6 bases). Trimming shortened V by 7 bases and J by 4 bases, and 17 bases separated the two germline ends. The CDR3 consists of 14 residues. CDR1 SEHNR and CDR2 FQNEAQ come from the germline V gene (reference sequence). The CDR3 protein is CASTLGSGVYEQYF. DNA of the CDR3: TGTGCCAGCACCTTGGGTTCAGGGGTTTACGAGCAGTACTTC.

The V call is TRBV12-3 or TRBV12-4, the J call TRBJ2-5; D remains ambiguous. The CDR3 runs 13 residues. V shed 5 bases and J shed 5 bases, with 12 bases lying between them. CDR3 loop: CASSQRSMETQYF. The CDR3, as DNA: TGTGCCAGCAGTCAACGGTCGATGGAGACCCAGTACTTC.

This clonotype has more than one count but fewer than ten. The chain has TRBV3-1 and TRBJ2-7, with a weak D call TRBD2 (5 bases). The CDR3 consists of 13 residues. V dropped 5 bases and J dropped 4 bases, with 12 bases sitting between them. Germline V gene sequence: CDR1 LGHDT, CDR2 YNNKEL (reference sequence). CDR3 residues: CASSSSLEYEQYF. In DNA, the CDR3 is TGTGCCAGCAGCTCATCACTAGAATACGAGCAGTACTTC.

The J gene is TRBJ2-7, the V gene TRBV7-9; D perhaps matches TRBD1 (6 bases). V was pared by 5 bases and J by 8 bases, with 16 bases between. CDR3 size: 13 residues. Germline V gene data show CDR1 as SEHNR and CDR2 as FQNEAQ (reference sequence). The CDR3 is CASSRAADRKQYF. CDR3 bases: TGTGCCAGCAGCCGTGCAGCTGACAGGAAGCAGTACTTC.

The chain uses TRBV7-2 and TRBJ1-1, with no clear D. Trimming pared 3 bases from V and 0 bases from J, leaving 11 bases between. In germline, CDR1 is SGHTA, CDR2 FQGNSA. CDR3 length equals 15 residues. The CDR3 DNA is TGTGCCAGCAGCTTGAACGCCGGGGTGAACACTGAAGCTTTCTTT. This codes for CASSLNAGVNTEAFF.

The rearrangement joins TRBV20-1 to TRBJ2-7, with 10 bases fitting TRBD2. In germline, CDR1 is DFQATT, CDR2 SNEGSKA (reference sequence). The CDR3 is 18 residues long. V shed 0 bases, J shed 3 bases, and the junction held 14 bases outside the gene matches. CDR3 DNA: TGCAGTGCTAGAGATGGGACGGGTCTAGCGGGAGTGCTCTACGAGCAGTACTTC. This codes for CSARDGTGLAGVLYEQYF.

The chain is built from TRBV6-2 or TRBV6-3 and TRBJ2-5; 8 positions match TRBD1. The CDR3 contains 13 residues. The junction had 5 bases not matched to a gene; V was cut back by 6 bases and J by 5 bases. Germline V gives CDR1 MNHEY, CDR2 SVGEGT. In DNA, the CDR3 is TGTGCCAGCAGAGGACAGGGTACCGAGACCCAGTACTTC. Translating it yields CASRGQGTETQYF.

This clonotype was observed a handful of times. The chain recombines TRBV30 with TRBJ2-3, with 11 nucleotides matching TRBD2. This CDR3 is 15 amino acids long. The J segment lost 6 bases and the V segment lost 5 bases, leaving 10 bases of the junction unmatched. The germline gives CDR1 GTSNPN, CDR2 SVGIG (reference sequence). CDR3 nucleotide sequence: TGTGCCTGGTTTAGCGGGGGGGTTTCTACCGATACGCAGTATTTT. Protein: CAWFSGGVSTDTQYF. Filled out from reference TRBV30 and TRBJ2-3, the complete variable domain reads SQTIHQWPATLVQPVGSPLSLECTVEGTSNPNLYWYRQAAGRGLQLLFYSVGIGQISSEVPQNLSASRPQDRQFILSSKKLLLSDSGFYLCAWFSGGVSTDTQYFGPGTRLTVL.

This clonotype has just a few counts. The CDR3 protein is CSASMSSGMNEQFF. CDR3 DNA sequence: TGCAGTGCTAGTATGAGTAGCGGTATGAATGAGCAGTTCTTC. The chain has TRBV20-1 and TRBJ2-1; TRBD2 might be the D (6 bases). The CDR3 runs to 14 residues. Germline V gene data show CDR1 as DFQATT and CDR2 as SNEGSKA (reference sequence). Trimming left V 3 bases short and J 7 bases short, with 16 bases between.

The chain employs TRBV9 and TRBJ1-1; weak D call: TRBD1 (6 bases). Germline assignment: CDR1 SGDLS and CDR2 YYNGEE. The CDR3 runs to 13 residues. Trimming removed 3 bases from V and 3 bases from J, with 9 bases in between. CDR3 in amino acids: CASSARGYTEAFF. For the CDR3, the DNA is TGTGCCAGCAGCGCCAGGGGCTACACTGAAGCTTTCTTT.

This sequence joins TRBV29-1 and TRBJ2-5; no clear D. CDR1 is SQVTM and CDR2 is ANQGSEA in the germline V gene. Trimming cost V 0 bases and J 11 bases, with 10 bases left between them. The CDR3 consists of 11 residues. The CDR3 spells CSVEDPGSQYF. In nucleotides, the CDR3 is TGCAGCGTTGAAGATCCCGGATCTCAGTACTTC.